Shown below are 11 T cell receptor beta chains from a single sample sequenced in a study of blood T cell repertoires in COVID-19. The method was immunoSEQ multiplex PCR; TCRdb's version includes in-frame clones alone and lacks a portion of them. The sample has about 240,000 clones, 86% seen once. Sequenced sample: peripheral blood. The receptors originated from a man aged 60 to 69 with acute or convalescent COVID-19.

CDR3 region: CASRPTSLGAYEQYF. In DNA, the CDR3 is TGTGCCAGCAGACCCACCTCGTTAGGGGCCTACGAGCAGTACTTC. The chain recombines TRBV27 with TRBJ2-7, with a weak D call TRBD1 (5 bases). Trimming took 6 bases from V and 2 from J, leaving 17 bases between them. Per germline, CDR1 MNHEY and CDR2 SMNVEV (reference sequence). CDR3 length: 15 amino acids.

The V and J genes are TRBV25-1 and TRBJ1-2, with D tentatively TRBD1 (5 bases). Germline values: CDR1 MGHDK, CDR2 SYGVNS. This CDR3 contains 15 residues. V lost 2 bases and J 7 bases, leaving 17 bases between the germline ends. In DNA form, the CDR3 reads TGTGCCAGCAGTGAACGGAGGGGCTCTTCGGGTGGCTACACCTTC. This sequence encodes CASSERRGSSGGYTF.

V is TRBV7-2 and J is TRBJ1-5; the match to TRBD1 covers 7 bases. The CDR3 contains 14 residues. CDR1 is SGHTA and CDR2 is FQGNSA in the germline V gene. V shed 3 bases and J 7 bases; nucleotides not matched to a gene: 6. The CDR3 reads CASSFDRANQPQHF. The CDR3 DNA is TGTGCCAGCAGCTTCGACAGGGCGAACCAGCCCCAGCATTTT.

The chain combines TRBV6-6 with TRBJ1-1; D gene uncertain. CDR1 is MNHNY and CDR2 is SVGAGI in the germline V gene (reference sequence). The CDR3 consists of 13 residues. The germline V and J ends were trimmed by 5 bases and 1 base, with 8 bases remaining between them. The CDR3: CASSALGNTEAFF. CDR3 nucleotide sequence: TGTGCCAGCAGTGCCCTAGGGAACACTGAAGCTTTCTTT.

The chain couples TRBV6-5 to TRBJ2-1, with TRBD1 matching 7 bases. V was clipped by 6 bases and J by 10 bases; unmatched bases: 6. The CDR3 length is 12 residues. Per the germline V gene, CDR1 is MNHEY and CDR2 is SVGAGI. CDR3 sequence (DNA): TGTGCCAGCAGCCCCCTGGGACAGGAGCAGTTCTTC. Translation: CASSPLGQEQFF.

The chain is built from TRBV7-9 and TRBJ1-6; TRBD1 agrees at 9 bases. Germline V CDR1 and CDR2: SEHNR, FQNEAQ (reference sequence). V trimming: 5 bases; J trimming: 2 bases; junction bases outside the gene matches: 10. CDR3 size: 18 residues. The CDR3 coding sequence is TGTGCCAGCAGCCGTAGGGGGACAGGGCGGACCTATAATTCACCCCTCCACTTT. It yields the protein CASSRRGTGRTYNSPLHF.

The chain recombines TRBV19 with TRBJ2-7, with D perhaps matching TRBD2 (5 bases). Looked up from germline, CDR1 is LNHDA and CDR2 is SQIVND (reference sequence). This CDR3 is built from 15 residues. V was clipped by 5 bases and J by 2 bases, with 16 bases between them. The CDR3 DNA reads TGTGCCAGTAGTGCCGCAAGCGCTAGCCCCTACGAGCAGTACTTC. It translates to CASSAASASPYEQYF.

V usage is TRBV27 and J usage is TRBJ1-3, with TRBD1 as a possible D gene (6 bases). This CDR3 spans 14 amino acids. Trimming removed 4 bases from V and 4 bases from J, with 11 bases in between. Germline V CDR1 and CDR2: MNHEY, SMNVEV (reference sequence). CDR3 in amino acids: CASSSRDTGNTIYF. DNA for the CDR3: TGTGCCAGCAGTTCACGGGACACCGGAAACACCATATATTTT.

On this clone itself: Its ends do not fully match the called genes, so a read error is possible. The genes are TRBV6-5 and TRBJ1-1; TRBD1 matches 7 bases. There are 13 residues in the CDR3. From germline, CDR1 is MNHEY and CDR2 SVGAGI. CDR3 nucleotide sequence: TGTGCCGGCAGTAGACAGGGGAACACTGAAGCTTTCTTT. Translation: CAGSRQGNTEAFF.

The chain couples TRBV10-2 to TRBJ2-1; 8 bases line up with TRBD2. CDR3 length equals 15 residues. The trim removed 3 bases at V and 3 bases at J, leaving 4 bases unmatched. CDR1 WSHSY and CDR2 SAAADI come from the germline V gene. The CDR3 is CASSDAGGIYNEQFF. The CDR3 bases are TGCGCCAGCAGTGATGCGGGAGGCATCTACAATGAGCAGTTCTTC.

V gene TRBV9 combines with J gene TRBJ2-6, with 9 nucleotides matching TRBD2. This CDR3 has 17 residues. The J segment lost 0 bases and the V segment lost 4 bases, leaving 5 bases of the junction unmatched. Germline V lookup: CDR1 SGDLS, CDR2 YYNGEE. The CDR3: CASSLLAGLSGANVLTF. The CDR3 coding sequence is TGTGCCAGCAGCCTCCTAGCGGGGCTCTCTGGGGCCAACGTCCTGACTTTC.